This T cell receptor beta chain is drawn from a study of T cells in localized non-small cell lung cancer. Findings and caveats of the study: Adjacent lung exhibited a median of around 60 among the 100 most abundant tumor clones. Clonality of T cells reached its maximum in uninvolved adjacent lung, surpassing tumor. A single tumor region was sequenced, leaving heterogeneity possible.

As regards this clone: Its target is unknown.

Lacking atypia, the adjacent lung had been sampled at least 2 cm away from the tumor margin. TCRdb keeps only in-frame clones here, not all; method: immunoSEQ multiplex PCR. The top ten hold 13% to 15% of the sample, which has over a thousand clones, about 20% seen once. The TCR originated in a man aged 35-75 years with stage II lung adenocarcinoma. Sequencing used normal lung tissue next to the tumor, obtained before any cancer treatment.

CDR3 region: CASRFGAVGSPLHF. CDR3 DNA: TGTGCCAGCCGCTTCGGGGCCGTGGGTTCACCCCTCCACTTT. The J gene is TRBJ1-6, the V gene TRBV28, with D maybe TRBD1 (5 bases). CDR1 and CDR2 from the germline V gene are MDHEN and SYDVKM. The CDR3 is made up of 14 amino acids. V dropped 8 bases and J dropped 9 bases, with 17 bases sitting between them.